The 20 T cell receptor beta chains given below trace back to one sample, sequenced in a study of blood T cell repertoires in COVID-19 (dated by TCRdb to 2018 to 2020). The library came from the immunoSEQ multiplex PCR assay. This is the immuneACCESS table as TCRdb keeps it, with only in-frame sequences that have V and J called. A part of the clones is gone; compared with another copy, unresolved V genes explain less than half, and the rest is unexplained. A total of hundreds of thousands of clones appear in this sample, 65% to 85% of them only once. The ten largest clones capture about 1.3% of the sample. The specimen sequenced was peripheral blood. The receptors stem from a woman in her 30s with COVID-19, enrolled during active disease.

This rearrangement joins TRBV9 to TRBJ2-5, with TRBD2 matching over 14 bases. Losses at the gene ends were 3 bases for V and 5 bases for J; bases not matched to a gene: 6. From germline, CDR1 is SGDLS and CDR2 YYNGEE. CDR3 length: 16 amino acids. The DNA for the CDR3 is TGTGCCAGCAGCGGGACTAGCGGGGGGCCTCAGGAGACCCAGTACTTC. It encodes CASSGTSGGPQETQYF.

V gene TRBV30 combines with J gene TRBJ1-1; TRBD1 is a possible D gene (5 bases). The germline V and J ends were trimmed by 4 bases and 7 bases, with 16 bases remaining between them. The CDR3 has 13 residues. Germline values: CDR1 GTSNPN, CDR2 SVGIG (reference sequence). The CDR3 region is CAWKRSAGDEAFF. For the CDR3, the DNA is TGTGCCTGGAAACGTTCTGCGGGGGATGAAGCTTTCTTT.

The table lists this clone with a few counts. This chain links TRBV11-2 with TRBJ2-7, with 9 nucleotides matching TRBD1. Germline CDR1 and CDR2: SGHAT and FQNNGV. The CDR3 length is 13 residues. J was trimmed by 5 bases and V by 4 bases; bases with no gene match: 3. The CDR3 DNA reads TGTGCCAGCAGCTCCGGGACAGGGAACGAGCAGTACTTC. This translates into CASSSGTGNEQYF. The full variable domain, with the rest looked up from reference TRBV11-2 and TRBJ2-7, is EAGVAQSPRYKIIEKRQSVAFWCNPISGHATLYWYQQILGQGPKLLIQFQNNGVVDDSQLPKDRFSAERLKGVDSTLKIQPAKLEDSAVYLCASSSGTGNEQYFGPGTRLTVT.

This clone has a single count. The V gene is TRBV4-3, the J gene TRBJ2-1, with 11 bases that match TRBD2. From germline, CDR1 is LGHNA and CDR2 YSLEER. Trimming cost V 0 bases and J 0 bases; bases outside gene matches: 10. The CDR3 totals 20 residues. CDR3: CASSQDVASGGLSSYNEQFF. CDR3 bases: TGCGCCAGCAGCCAAGATGTGGCTAGCGGGGGGTTGAGCTCCTACAATGAGCAGTTCTTC.

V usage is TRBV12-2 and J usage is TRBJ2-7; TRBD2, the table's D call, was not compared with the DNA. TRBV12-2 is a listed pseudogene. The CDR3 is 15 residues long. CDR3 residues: CASRSQGGGAREQYF. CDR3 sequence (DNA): TGTGCAAGTCGCTCGCAGGGTGGGGGGGCCCGCGAGCAGTACTTC.

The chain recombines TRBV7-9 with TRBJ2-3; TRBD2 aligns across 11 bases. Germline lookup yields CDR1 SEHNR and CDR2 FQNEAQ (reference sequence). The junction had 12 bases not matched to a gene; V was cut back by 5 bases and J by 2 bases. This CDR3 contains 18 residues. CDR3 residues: CASSQKPRLAGFTDTQYF. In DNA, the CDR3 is TGTGCCAGCAGCCAAAAACCGCGACTAGCGGGGTTCACAGATACGCAGTATTTT.

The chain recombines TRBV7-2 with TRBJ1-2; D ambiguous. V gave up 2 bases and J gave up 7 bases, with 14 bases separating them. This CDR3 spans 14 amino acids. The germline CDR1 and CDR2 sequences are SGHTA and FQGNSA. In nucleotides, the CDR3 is TGTGCCAGCAGCTTAAATCAACAGTTGGTTGGCTACACCTTC. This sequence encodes CASSLNQQLVGYTF.

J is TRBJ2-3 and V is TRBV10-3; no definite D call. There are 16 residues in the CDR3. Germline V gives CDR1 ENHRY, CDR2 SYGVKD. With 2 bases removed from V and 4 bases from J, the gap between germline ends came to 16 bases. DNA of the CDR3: TGTGCCATCAGTGAGCCAAGCCTCCTCATGCCAGATACGCAGTATTTT. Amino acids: CAISEPSLLMPDTQYF.

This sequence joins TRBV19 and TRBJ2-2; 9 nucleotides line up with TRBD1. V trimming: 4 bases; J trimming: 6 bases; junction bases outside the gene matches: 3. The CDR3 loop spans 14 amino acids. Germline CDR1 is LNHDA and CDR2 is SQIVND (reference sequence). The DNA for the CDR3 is TGTGCCAGTAGTAGTAGACAGGGGGCCGGGGAGCTGTTTTTT. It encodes CASSSRQGAGELFF.

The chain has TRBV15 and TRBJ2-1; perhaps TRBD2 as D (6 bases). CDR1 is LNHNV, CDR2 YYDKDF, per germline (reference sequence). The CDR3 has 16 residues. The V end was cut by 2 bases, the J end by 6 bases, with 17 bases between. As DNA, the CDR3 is TGTGCCACCAGCAGACATCTTGGGGGGAACGGCAATGAGCAGTTCTTC. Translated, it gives CATSRHLGGNGNEQFF. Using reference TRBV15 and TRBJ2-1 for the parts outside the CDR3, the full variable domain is DAMVIQNPRYQVTQFGKPVTLSCSQTLNHNVMYWYQQKSSQAPKLLFHYYDKDFNNEADTPDNFQSRRPNTSFCFLDIRSPGLGDTAMYLCATSRHLGGNGNEQFFGPGTRLTVL.

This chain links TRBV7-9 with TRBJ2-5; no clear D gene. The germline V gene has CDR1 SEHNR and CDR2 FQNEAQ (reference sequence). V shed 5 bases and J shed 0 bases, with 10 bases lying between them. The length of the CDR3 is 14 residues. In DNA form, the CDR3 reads TGTGCCAGCAGCCAGAGGTCCGACCAAGAGACCCAGTACTTC. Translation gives CASSQRSDQETQYF. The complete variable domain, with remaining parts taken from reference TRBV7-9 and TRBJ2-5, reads DTGVSQNPRHKITKRGQNVTFRCDPISEHNRLYWYRQTLGQGPEFLTYFQNEAQLEKSRLLSDRFSAERPKGSFSTLEIQRTEQGDSAMYLCASSQRSDQETQYFGPGTRLLVL.

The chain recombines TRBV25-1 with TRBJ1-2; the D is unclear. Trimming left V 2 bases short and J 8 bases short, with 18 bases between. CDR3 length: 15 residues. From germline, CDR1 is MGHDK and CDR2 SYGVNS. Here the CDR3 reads CASSEPVGGPGGYTF. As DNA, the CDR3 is TGTGCCAGCAGTGAACCGGTGGGAGGGCCGGGGGGCTACACCTTC.

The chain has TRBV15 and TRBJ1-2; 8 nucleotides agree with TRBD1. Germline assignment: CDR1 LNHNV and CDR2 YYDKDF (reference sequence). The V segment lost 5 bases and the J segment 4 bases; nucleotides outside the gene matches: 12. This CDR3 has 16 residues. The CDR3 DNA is TGTGCCACCAGCGGGGGACAGGCCACTTCATTCTATGGCTACACCTTC. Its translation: CATSGGQATSFYGYTF.

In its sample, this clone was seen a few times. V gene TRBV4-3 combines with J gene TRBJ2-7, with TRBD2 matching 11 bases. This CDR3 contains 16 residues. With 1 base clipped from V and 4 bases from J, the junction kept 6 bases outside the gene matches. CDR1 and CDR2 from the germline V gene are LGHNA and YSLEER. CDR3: CASSQGVAGGSYEQYF. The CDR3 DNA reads TGCGCCAGCAGCCAAGGGGTAGCGGGGGGGTCATACGAGCAGTACTTC.

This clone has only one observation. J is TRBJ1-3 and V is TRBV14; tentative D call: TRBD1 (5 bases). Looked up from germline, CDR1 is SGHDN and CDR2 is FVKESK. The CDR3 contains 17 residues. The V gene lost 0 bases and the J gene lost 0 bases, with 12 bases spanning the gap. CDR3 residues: CASSQDETDISGNTIYF. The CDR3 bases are TGTGCCAGCAGCCAAGATGAGACAGACATCTCTGGAAACACCATATATTTT. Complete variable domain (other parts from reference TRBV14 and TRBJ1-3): EAGVTQFPSHSVIEKGQTVTLRCDPISGHDNLYWYRRVMGKEIKFLLHFVKESKQDESGMPNNRFLAERTGGTYSTLKVQPAELEDSGVYFCASSQDETDISGNTIYFGEGSWLTVV.

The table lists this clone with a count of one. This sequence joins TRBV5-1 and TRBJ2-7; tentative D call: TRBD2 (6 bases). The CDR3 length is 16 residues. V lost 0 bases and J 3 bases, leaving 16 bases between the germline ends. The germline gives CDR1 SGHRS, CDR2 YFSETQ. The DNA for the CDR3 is TGCGCCAGCAGCTTGGCCCCGGAGGGTGACAGCTACGAGCAGTACTTC. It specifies CASSLAPEGDSYEQYF. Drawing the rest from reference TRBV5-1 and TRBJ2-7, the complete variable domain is KAGVTQTPRYLIKTRGQQVTLSCSPISGHRSVSWYQQTPGQGLQFLFEYFSETQRNKGNFPGRFSGRQFSNSRSEMNVSTLELGDSALYLCASSLAPEGDSYEQYFGPGTRLTVT.

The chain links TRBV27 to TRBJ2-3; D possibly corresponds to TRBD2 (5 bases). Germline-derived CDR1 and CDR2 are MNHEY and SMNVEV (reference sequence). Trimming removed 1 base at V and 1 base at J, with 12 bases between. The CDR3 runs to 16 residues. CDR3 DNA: TGTGCCAGCAGTTTATTTAGCGCTACGGGCACAGATACGCAGTATTTT. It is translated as CASSLFSATGTDTQYF.

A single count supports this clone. This chain's CDR3 is CASSQPQVGGGSPLHF. CDR3 coding DNA: TGCGCCAGCAGCCAACCCCAGGTGGGGGGTGGATCACCCCTCCACTTT. The J gene is TRBJ1-6, the V gene TRBV4-3; a weak D match, TRBD1 (5 bases). The CDR3 covers 16 residues. Trimming stripped 2 bases from V and 10 bases from J, with 18 bases between. Germline CDR1 and CDR2: LGHNA and YSLEER.

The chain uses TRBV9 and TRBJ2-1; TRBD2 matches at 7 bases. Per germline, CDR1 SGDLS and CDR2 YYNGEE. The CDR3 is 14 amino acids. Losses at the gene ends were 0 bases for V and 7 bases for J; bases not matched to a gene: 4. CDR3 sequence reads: CASSVEGDYNEQFF. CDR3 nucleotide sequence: TGTGCCAGCAGCGTAGAAGGGGACTATAATGAGCAGTTCTTC.

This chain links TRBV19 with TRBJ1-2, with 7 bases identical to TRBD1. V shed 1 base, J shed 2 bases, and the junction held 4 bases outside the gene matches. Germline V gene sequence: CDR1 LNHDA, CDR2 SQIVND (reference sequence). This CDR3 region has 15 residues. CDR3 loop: CASSIGAGGNYGYTF. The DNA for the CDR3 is TGTGCCAGTAGTATAGGCGCAGGGGGGAACTATGGCTACACCTTC. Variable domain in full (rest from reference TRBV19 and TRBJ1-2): DGGITQSPKYLFRKEGQNVTLSCEQNLNHDAMYWYRQDPGQGLRLIYYSQIVNDFQKGDIAEGYSVSREKKESFPLTVTSAQKNPTAFYLCASSIGAGGNYGYTFGSGTRLTVV.